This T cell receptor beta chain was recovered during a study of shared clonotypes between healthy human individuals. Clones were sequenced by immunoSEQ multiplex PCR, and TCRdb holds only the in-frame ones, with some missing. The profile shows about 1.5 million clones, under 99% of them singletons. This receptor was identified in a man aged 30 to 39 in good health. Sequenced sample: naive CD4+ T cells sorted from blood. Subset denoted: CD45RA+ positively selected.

CDR3 nucleotides: TGTGCCTGGAGTGTCGGGACAGTCAACAATCAGCCCCAGCATTTT. Protein sequence: CAWSVGTVNNQPQHF. This chain joins TRBV30 and TRBJ1-5, with TRBD1 matching over 7 bases. Looked up from germline, CDR1 is GTSNPN and CDR2 is SVGIG (reference sequence). J was trimmed by 3 bases and V by 0 bases; bases with no gene match: 5. The CDR3 consists of 15 residues.